This entry lists 20 T cell receptor beta chains sequenced from one sample in a study of control samples from healthy donors and cancer patients. Sequenced by immunoSEQ multiplex PCR; TCRdb stores in-frame clones only, minus some. The sample consists of some 67,000 clones, 85% to 90% of them appearing once. Sequenced: PBMCs. These receptor sequences come from a man in his sixties with lung cancer.

V usage is TRBV30 and J usage is TRBJ1-1, with 8 nucleotides matching TRBD1. This CDR3 contains 10 residues. V shed 7 bases and J 7 bases; nucleotides not matched to a gene: 2. Germline assignment: CDR1 GTSNPN and CDR2 SVGIG (reference sequence). This CDR3 reads CASDRVEAFF. The CDR3 DNA sequence: TGTGCCTCGGACAGGGTTGAAGCTTTCTTT.

The CDR3 protein is CASSLRDRGMNTEAFF. CDR3 in DNA: TGTGCCAGCAGCTTAAGAGACAGGGGAATGAACACTGAAGCTTTCTTT. The chain uses TRBV7-8 and TRBJ1-1, with 8 bases fitting TRBD1. Per the germline V gene, CDR1 is SGHVS and CDR2 is FQNEAQ. V trimming: 2 bases; J trimming: 0 bases; junction bases outside the gene matches: 5. CDR3 length: 16 amino acids.

This clone was found once. This chain connects TRBV24-1 to TRBJ2-1, with 12 nucleotides matching TRBD2. V shed 0 bases, J shed 6 bases, and the junction held 2 bases outside the gene matches. This CDR3 comprises 16 residues. Germline loops: CDR1 KGHDR, CDR2 SFDVKD. The CDR3 DNA reads as TGTGCCACCAGTGATTTGCTAGCGGGGGGGCGCAATGAGCAGTTCTTC. Translated: CATSDLLAGGRNEQFF.

This clone was observed at least ten times. CDR3 protein: CASSLGVANQETQYF. The CDR3 DNA sequence: TGTGCCAGCAGCTTAGGCGTTGCCAACCAAGAGACCCAGTACTTC. This chain links TRBV11-3 with TRBJ2-5; D not certain. The CDR3 has 15 residues. With 1 base removed from V and 0 bases from J, the gap between germline ends came to 9 bases. Germline assignment: CDR1 SGHNT and CDR2 YENEEA. Full variable domain (rest looked up from reference TRBV11-3 and TRBJ2-5): EAGVVQSPRYKIIEKKQPVAFWCNPISGHNTLYWYLQNLGQGPELLIRYENEEAVDDSQLPKDRFSAERLKGVDSTLKIQPAELGDSAVYLCASSLGVANQETQYFGPGTRLLVL.

This rearrangement joins TRBV5-1 to TRBJ1-2; D is unresolved. The V gene lost 0 bases and the J gene lost 3 bases, with 9 bases spanning the gap. Germline CDR1 is SGHRS and CDR2 is YFSETQ. This CDR3 spans 14 amino acids. This chain's CDR3 is CASSLGGADYGYTF. For the CDR3, the DNA is TGCGCCAGCAGCTTGGGAGGTGCGGACTATGGCTACACCTTC.

This clone has just one count. This rearrangement joins TRBV7-3 to TRBJ2-3; a possible D gene is TRBD2 (5 bases). The CDR3 is 15 residues long. The germline V gene has CDR1 SGHTA and CDR2 FQGTGA. Trimming left V 2 bases short and J 2 bases short, with 11 bases between. CDR3 in amino acids: CASSLAGLITDTQYF. The CDR3 coding sequence is TGTGCCAGCAGCTTAGCCGGACTTATCACAGATACGCAGTATTTT.

The chain recombines TRBV27 with TRBJ2-4; D is possibly TRBD1 (6 bases). From germline, CDR1 is MNHEY and CDR2 SMNVEV (reference sequence). The V gene lost 5 bases and the J gene lost 2 bases, with 10 bases spanning the gap. The CDR3 covers 14 residues. The CDR3 DNA follows: TGTGCCAGCAGTAAAGGGGGAACCAAAAACATTCAGTACTTC. It specifies CASSKGGTKNIQYF.

The genes are TRBV7-3 and TRBJ2-5, with D uncertain. The germline V gene encodes CDR1 SGHTA and CDR2 FQGTGA. Between the trimmed V and J ends, which lost 0 bases and 1 base, there was a span of 6 bases. There are 14 residues in the CDR3. CDR3 sequence reads: CASSLTGSQETQYF. DNA of the CDR3: TGTGCCAGCAGCTTAACGGGCAGCCAAGAGACCCAGTACTTC.

The gene calls are TRBV18 and TRBJ1-1; D call uncertain. The CDR3 length is 15 residues. V lost 0 bases and J 1 base, leaving 9 bases between the germline ends. CDR1 and CDR2 from the germline V gene are KGHSH and LQKENI. Here the CDR3 reads CASSPPASENTEAFF. The CDR3 DNA is TGTGCCAGCTCACCACCTGCCTCAGAGAACACTGAAGCTTTCTTT.

The CDR3 sequence is CASSRKAGLDTQYF. CDR3 DNA: TGTGCCAGCAGCCGGAAGGCCGGGTTAGATACGCAGTATTTT. V is TRBV6-5 and J is TRBJ2-3; D unclear. The CDR3 contains 14 residues. Deletions cut 6 bases from V and 5 bases from J, with 15 bases between. The germline gives CDR1 MNHEY, CDR2 SVGAGI.

This clone was seen just once. J is TRBJ1-1 and V is TRBV29-1, with TRBD1 as a possible D gene (6 bases). CDR3 length: 13 residues. Germline loops: CDR1 SQVTM, CDR2 ANQGSEA. V was cut by 2 bases and J by 4 bases, with 11 bases left in between. CDR3 in amino acids: CSVETGGATEAFF. The CDR3 nucleotides read TGCAGCGTTGAAACCGGGGGGGCCACTGAAGCTTTCTTT.

The chain carries TRBV6-1 and TRBJ1-1; D gene unclear. The germline V gene encodes CDR1 MNHNS and CDR2 SASEGT. V lost 2 bases, J lost 1 base, and 14 bases lay in between. The CDR3 totals 16 residues. This CDR3 reads CASSENYGQPNTEAFF. CDR3 DNA: TGTGCCAGCAGTGAAAACTATGGGCAGCCGAACACTGAAGCTTTCTTT.

This clone was seen once. The chain has TRBV15 and TRBJ1-4; no clear D. The CDR3 is 14 residues long. The germline CDR1 and CDR2 sequences are LNHNV and YYDKDF (reference sequence). Trimming took 3 bases from V and 8 from J, leaving 13 bases between them. CDR3 sequence: CATSSPERREKLFF. As DNA, the CDR3 is TGTGCCACCAGCAGCCCGGAAAGGAGGGAAAAACTGTTTTTT.

V is TRBV10-1 and J is TRBJ2-1; 8 bases match TRBD1. The CDR3 is 15 amino acids. Looked up from germline, CDR1 is WNHNN and CDR2 is SYGVQD (reference sequence). Unmatched junction bases numbered 1, after V lost 3 bases and J lost 0 bases. The DNA for the CDR3 is TGCGCCAGCAGTGAAGGACAGGGCTCCTACAATGAGCAGTTCTTC. Translating gives CASSEGQGSYNEQFF.

The V call is TRBV7-9, the J call TRBJ1-3; D is unresolved. In germline, CDR1 is SEHNR, CDR2 FQNEAQ (reference sequence). The CDR3 loop spans 14 amino acids. V lost 1 base, J lost 0 bases, and 4 bases lay in between. CDR3 sequence reads: CASSLGSSGNTIYF. The CDR3 nucleotides are TGTGCCAGCAGCTTAGGGAGCTCTGGAAACACCATATATTTT.

The chain is built from TRBV20-1 and TRBJ2-1, with unresolved D. This CDR3 is built from 11 residues. Germline V gene data show CDR1 as DFQATT and CDR2 as SNEGSKA (reference sequence). V lost 3 bases and J lost 8, with 8 bases in between. CDR3 in amino acids: CSASLVHEQFF. The CDR3 DNA is TGCAGTGCTAGCCTGGTCCATGAGCAGTTCTTC.

The rearrangement uses TRBV9 and TRBJ2-2; no definite D call. V lost 4 bases to trimming and J lost 4 bases, with 20 bases between them. Germline V CDR1 and CDR2: SGDLS, YYNGEE. The CDR3 totals 17 residues. DNA of the CDR3: TGTGCCAGCAGCCCCAGAACCTCCGGCAGCGTCACCGGGGAGCTGTTTTTT. Residues: CASSPRTSGSVTGELFF.

CDR3: CASSGKGQVLSTDTQYF. Here the CDR3 DNA reads TGTGCCAGCAGTGGCAAGGGACAGGTACTTAGCACAGATACGCAGTATTTT. The gene calls are TRBV2 and TRBJ2-3, with 8 bases matching TRBD1. V shed 4 bases, J shed 0 bases, and the junction held 9 bases outside the gene matches. Germline-derived CDR1 and CDR2 are SNHLY and FYNNEI. This CDR3 spans 17 amino acids.

This clone was detected a few times. This rearrangement joins TRBV7-9 to TRBJ1-4, with a weak D call TRBD1 (5 bases). V was shortened by 5 bases and J by 6 bases, with 16 bases between the two germline ends. The CDR3 length is 15 residues. Germline V gene data show CDR1 as SEHNR and CDR2 as FQNEAQ (reference sequence). CDR3: CASSPGAVHDEKLFF. CDR3 DNA: TGTGCCAGCAGCCCCGGGGCAGTCCACGATGAAAAACTGTTTTTT. The variable domain in full, with the rest retrieved from reference TRBV7-9 and TRBJ1-4, is DTGVSQNPRHKITKRGQNVTFRCDPISEHNRLYWYRQTLGQGPEFLTYFQNEAQLEKSRLLSDRFSAERPKGSFSTLEIQRTEQGDSAMYLCASSPGAVHDEKLFFGSGTQLSVL.

This clone appeared once. V is TRBV11-3 and J is TRBJ2-6; 7 bases are shared with TRBD1. From germline, CDR1 is SGHNT and CDR2 YENEEA. The CDR3 consists of 17 residues. CDR3 bases: TGTGCACTTATGGGGGACAGAGACTCCTCTGGGGCCAACGTCCTGACTTTC. It yields the protein CALMGDRDSSGANVLTF.